This TCR beta chain was identified in a study of blood T cell repertoires in COVID-19. Study background: PBMCs, B-cell-depleted T cells, or T cells provided the cDNA or gDNA that made up the material.

Living in 24 US areas, the participants were between roughly 18 and 89 years of age. Cohorts were assigned according to the clinical history that participants reported. The CDR3 is 13 residues long. Germline CDR1 reads SQVTM; CDR2 reads ANQGSEA. The germline V and J ends were trimmed by 4 bases and 2 bases, with 11 bases remaining between them. Source study methods: Amplification of reference gene primers was used by the study to estimate nucleated cell counts. Using immunoSEQ multiplex PCR, the repertoire was profiled, and TCRdb retains in-frame clones only, with some absent. The DNA gave D and trimming, while V, J and clone size come from that table. The data contain roughly 400,000 clones, roughly 88% of them seen just once; the ten biggest clones take up around 2.1%.

The chain recombines TRBV29-1 with TRBJ2-5; D unresolved. The receptor was derived from a woman in her thirties or forties with acute COVID-19. The material sequenced was PBMCs or T cells enriched from blood (not recorded which). This CDR3 is CSVVTTLQETQYF. CDR3 DNA sequence: TGCAGCGTTGTCACTACGCTACAAGAGACCCAGTACTTC.